These 14 T cell receptor beta chains share one sample of origin, sequenced in a study of T-cell reconstitution after alpha-beta-depleted transplantation in children. A library of TCRbeta sequences, prepared with unique molecular identifiers, was generated. TCRdb reprocessed the PCR reads with MiXCR, giving one entry per CDR3 protein. The data hold around 500,000 distinct CDR3 sequences, with about 12% observed a single time. Source: PBMCs from the stem cell graft donor, taken from the stem cell graft. The source is a human donor who donated a stem cell graft to a child with combined immunodeficiency.

The chain couples TRBV7-3 to TRBJ2-6; D perhaps matches TRBD1 (7 bases). This CDR3 is built from 16 residues. Germline lookup yields CDR1 SGHTA and CDR2 FQGTGA. The V end lost 5 bases, the J end lost 0 bases, and 11 bases lay between the germline ends. CDR3 DNA: TGTGCCAGCAGCCGCGGGACAGCCTCTGGGGCCAACGTCCTGACTTTC. Amino acid sequence: CASSRGTASGANVLTF.

This clonotype was counted ten times or more. V and J are TRBV29-1 and TRBJ2-5; TRBD1 is a possible D gene (6 bases). The CDR3 contains 14 residues. Trimming took off 0 bases at V and 2 bases at J, with 10 bases between the two ends. Germline-derived CDR1 and CDR2 are SQVTM and ANQGSEA. CDR3 DNA: TGCAGCGTTGAAGACGGACAGAAACAAGAGACCCAGTACTTC. This translates into CSVEDGQKQETQYF. The full variable domain, with the rest looked up from reference TRBV29-1 and TRBJ2-5, is SAVISQKPSRDICQRGTSLTIQCQVDSQVTMMFWYRQQPGQSLTLIATANQGSEATYESGFVIDKFPISRPNLTFSTLTVSNMSPEDSSIYLCSVEDGQKQETQYFGPGTRLLVL.

The J gene is TRBJ2-3, the V gene TRBV3-1, with unresolved D. This CDR3 is 12 amino acids long. Germline V gene lookup returns CDR1 LGHDT and CDR2 YNNKEL (reference sequence). V lost 3 bases and J lost 4, with 5 bases in between. This CDR3 is CASSQQSDTQYF. CDR3 in DNA: TGTGCCAGCAGCCAGCAGTCAGATACGCAGTATTTT.

V gene TRBV6-1 combines with J gene TRBJ2-7; TRBD2 might be the D (5 bases). Trimming took off 10 bases at V and 0 bases at J, with 16 bases between the two ends. The CDR3 has 14 residues. Germline V gene data show CDR1 as MNHNS and CDR2 as SASEGT. In DNA form, the CDR3 reads TGTGCCATCTCTGTGGGTCGGGGCTCCTACGAGCAGTACTTC. This encodes CAISVGRGSYEQYF.

The V gene is TRBV18, the J gene TRBJ1-2; no firm D call. From germline, CDR1 is KGHSH and CDR2 LQKENI. The CDR3 consists of 17 residues. V lost 5 bases and J 3 bases, leaving 22 bases between the germline ends. The CDR3 nucleotides are TGTGCCAGCTCATTACAATCGTTCGGTCGAAGCGACTATGGCTACACCTTC. It translates to CASSLQSFGRSDYGYTF.

This clonotype was counted ten times or more. CDR3 nucleotides: TGCAGCGTTGAAGATCTAGGACAGGGCACTGGGGCCAACGTCCTGACTTTC. Encoded protein: CSVEDLGQGTGANVLTF. The chain couples TRBV29-1 to TRBJ2-6, with 8 bases that match TRBD1. J gave up 2 bases and V 0 bases, and 6 bases lay outside the gene matches. Germline V gene data show CDR1 as SQVTM and CDR2 as ANQGSEA. The CDR3 runs to 17 residues.

This clonotype was found a few times. This rearrangement joins TRBV3-1 to TRBJ1-1; 7 bases are a match to TRBD1. Germline V gene data show CDR1 as LGHDT and CDR2 as YNNKEL (reference sequence). After removal of 0 bases from V and 0 bases from J, the junction contained 19 bases not matched to a gene. The CDR3 runs to 21 residues. Here the CDR3 reads CASSQEGSNRDSRRLNTEAFF. CDR3 in DNA: TGTGCCAGCAGCCAAGAGGGGAGCAACCGGGACAGCAGGCGGCTGAACACTGAAGCTTTCTTT.

This clonotype was observed many times. One end of the junction does not line up with germline, which may come from a read error. The V call is TRBV7-7, the J call TRBJ2-7, with D perhaps given as TRBD1 or TRBD2 (6 bases each). The CDR3 extends over 13 amino acids. The V gene's germline CDR1 is SSHAT and CDR2 FNYEAQ (reference sequence). The CDR3, as DNA: TGTGCTAGCAGCCGGACAGACGGGAGCGAGCAGTACTTC. Protein: CASSRTDGSEQYF.

V and J are TRBV3-1 and TRBJ2-1, with D uncertain. Germline values: CDR1 LGHDT, CDR2 YNNKEL (reference sequence). With 7 bases removed from V and 6 bases from J, the gap between germline ends came to 16 bases. The CDR3 is 14 residues long. For the CDR3, the DNA is TGTGCCAGCACGATAGGTATTTCGGTCAATGAGCAGTTCTTC. This translates into CASTIGISVNEQFF.

This clonotype was seen at least ten times. The genes are TRBV2 and TRBJ2-3, with D possibly being TRBD1 (5 bases). The ends were cut back, 7 bases at V and 2 bases at J, with 13 bases in the middle. Germline V gene data show CDR1 as SNHLY and CDR2 as FYNNEI. The CDR3 extends over 14 amino acids. For the CDR3, the DNA is TGTGCCAGCAAGGGCAGGGCGGCCACAGATACGCAGTATTTT. Translating it yields CASKGRAATDTQYF.

This clonotype was seen repeatedly, ten times or more. The chain carries TRBV7-8 and TRBJ2-4, with 14 bases that match TRBD2. The CDR3 contains 18 residues. V dropped 3 bases and J dropped 2; count of bases not matched to a gene: 6. Germline CDR1 reads SGHVS; CDR2 reads FQNEAQ. This CDR3 reads CASSFGTSGSRSKNIQYF. CDR3 nucleotide sequence: TGTGCCAGCAGCTTCGGGACTAGCGGGAGTAGATCCAAAAACATTCAGTACTTC.

This chain links TRBV6-5 with TRBJ2-1, with 7 positions matching TRBD2. This CDR3 has 18 residues. The germline CDR1 and CDR2 sequences are MNHEY and SVGAGI. J was trimmed by 3 bases and V by 0 bases; bases with no gene match: 11. The CDR3 coding sequence is TGTGCCAGCAGTTACTCGACGCTAGGCGGGAGAGTCTACAATGAGCAGTTCTTC. It encodes CASSYSTLGGRVYNEQFF.

The rearrangement links TRBV5-1 to TRBJ2-7; 11 bases line up with TRBD1. The CDR3 is made up of 14 amino acids. V was pared by 3 bases and J by 7 bases, with 6 bases of the junction left unmatched. In germline, CDR1 is SGHRS, CDR2 YFSETQ. CDR3 loop: CASSWGTGGGEQYF. Here the CDR3 DNA reads TGCGCCAGCAGCTGGGGGACAGGGGGAGGAGAGCAGTACTTC.

The chain links TRBV14 to TRBJ2-1; 7 bases map to TRBD1. The CDR3 covers 15 residues. From germline, CDR1 is SGHDN and CDR2 FVKESK. J gave up 3 bases and V 1 base, and 3 bases lay outside the gene matches. This chain's CDR3 is CASSQAGGVYNEQFF. The CDR3 nucleotides read TGTGCCAGCAGCCAAGCAGGGGGAGTCTACAATGAGCAGTTCTTC.